This is a list of T cell receptor beta chains from one sample in a study of blood T cell repertoires in COVID-19. Produced via immunoSEQ multiplex PCR; TCRdb's table is partial and in-frame only. The sample contains 150,000 to 200,000 clones, roughly nine tenths of which appear only once. The sequencing sample was made of peripheral blood. All receptors come from a man aged 55-75 years with active or convalescent COVID-19. Each CDR3 is given with its conserved first and last residue. The D gene is left open where the match is weak. Expanded clones get a size class; other rows say once, few or many, or leave the size out.

size	V	D	length	J	DNA	CDR3
NA	TRBV6-1	NA	15	TRBJ2-7	TGTGCCAGCAGTGAGCGGGCATCCTTCTCCTACGAGCAGTACTTC	CASSERASFSYEQYF
NA	TRBV19	TRBD2	17	TRBJ2-5	TGTGCCAGTAGTATATTGAGCGGGGCGAGGAACCAAGAGACCCAGTACTTC	CASSILSGARNQETQYF
NA	TRBV6-2/TRBV6-3	NA	12	TRBJ1-2	TGTGCCAGCAGCCGGAGGGAGCATGGCTACACCTTC	CASSRREHGYTF
NA	TRBV30	TRBD1	13	TRBJ1-5	TGTGCCTGGAGTGAACAGGGGAATCAGCCCCAGCATTTT	CAWSEQGNQPQHF
NA	TRBV18	NA	12	TRBJ2-3	TGTGCCAGCTCACCTCGGACAGATACGCAGTATTTT	CASSPRTDTQYF
NA	TRBV30	TRBD1	13	TRBJ1-3	TGTGCCTGGAGACAGGGGCCTGGAAACACCATATATTTT	CAWRQGPGNTIYF
NA	TRBV19	TRBD1	15	TRBJ2-6	TGTGCCAGTAGTCACAGGGGCTCTGGGGCCAACGTCCTGACTTTC	CASSHRGSGANVLTF
NA	TRBV5-8	NA	13	TRBJ1-2	TGTGCCAGCAGCTCCGACAGTGACTATGGCTACACCTTC	CASSSDSDYGYTF
NA	TRBV27	TRBD1	19	TRBJ2-2	TGTGCCAGCAGTTTATATTCCCTTACAACAGGGGCGAACACCGGGGAGCTGTTTTTT	CASSLYSLTTGANTGELFF
NA	TRBV7-9	NA	15	TRBJ1-1	TGTGCCAGCAGCTTAGAAGGGAGGGAGAACACTGAAGCTTTCTTT	CASSLEGRENTEAFF
NA	TRBV28	NA	14	TRBJ1-2	TGTGCCAGCAGGAGGACAAGTGGGAACTATGGCTACACCTTC	CASRRTSGNYGYTF
NA	TRBV27	TRBD1	15	TRBJ2-7	TGTGCCAGCAGATCCCCCGGGACAGGAATCTACGAGCAGTACTTC	CASRSPGTGIYEQYF
once	TRBV29-1	NA	11	TRBJ1-1	TGCAGCGTTAACAGTGGGACTGAAGCTTTCTTT	CSVNSGTEAFF
NA	TRBV19	TRBD1	16	TRBJ2-7	TGTGCCAGTAGTATACCTGGTAGACAGGGTTCCTACGAGCAGTACTTC	CASSIPGRQGSYEQYF
NA	TRBV11-2	NA	16	TRBJ1-2	TGTGCCAGCAGCTTAAGGGGGAGTAGTATGTATGATGGCTACACCTTC	CASSLRGSSMYDGYTF
NA	TRBV20-1	NA	12	TRBJ1-1	TGCAGTGCTAGTAGTGGCACCACTGAAGCTTTCTTT	CSASSGTTEAFF
NA	TRBV10-2	TRBD2	18	TRBJ2-2	TGCGCCAGCAGAATTCCGGGACTAGCGGGGACAAACACCGGGGAGCTGTTTTTT	CASRIPGLAGTNTGELFF
NA	TRBV19	NA	18	TRBJ1-1	TGTGCCAGTAGTATAGAACCCCAGGGGTGGTTTAATCGTGTTGAAGCTTTCTTT	CASSIEPQGWFNRVEAFF
once	TRBV3-1/TRBV3-2	NA	15	TRBJ1-5	TGTGCCAGCAGCCAAGACAGGGTATACAATCAGCCCCAGCATTTT	CASSQDRVYNQPQHF
NA	TRBV6-1	TRBD1	15	TRBJ1-2	TGTGCCAGCAGTGAACGGACAGGGGCCCTGGATGGCTACACCTTC	CASSERTGALDGYTF
NA	TRBV7-2	TRBD1	15	TRBJ2-1	TGTGCCAGCAGCCCTAGACAGGGGGCGTACAATGAGCAGTTCTTC	CASSPRQGAYNEQFF
NA	TRBV9	NA	13	TRBJ1-1	TGTGCCAGCAGGCGAACAACGGCGGGTGAAGCTTTCTTT	CASRRTTAGEAFF
NA	TRBV19	TRBD1	15	TRBJ2-7	TGTGCCAGTAGTATCCGACAGGGGCCGTACTACGAGCAGTACTTC	CASSIRQGPYYEQYF
NA	TRBV5-4	TRBD1	15	TRBJ1-2	TGTGCCAGCAGCCCCAAGACAGGGGAGGGCTATGGCTACACCTTC	CASSPKTGEGYGYTF
once	TRBV15	NA	13	TRBJ1-5	TGTGCCACCAGCTCACAGGGAAATCAGCCCCAGCATTTT	CATSSQGNQPQHF
NA	TRBV5-1	NA	13	TRBJ1-2	TGCGCCAGCAGCTCCTCGGGGAACTATGGCTACACCTTC	CASSSSGNYGYTF
NA	TRBV7-8	NA	18	TRBJ1-3	TGTGCCAGCAGCCTCCTCCCGTGGACACGAAGCTCTGGAAACACCATATATTTT	CASSLLPWTRSSGNTIYF
NA	TRBV6-5	NA	15	TRBJ1-4	TGTGCCAGCAGTAAAAGTGGCAGAAATAATGAAAAACTGTTTTTT	CASSKSGRNNEKLFF
NA	TRBV4-1	NA	15	TRBJ2-5	TGCGCCAGCAGCCTACAGAAAGCCAGGGGAGAGACCCAGTACTTC	CASSLQKARGETQYF
NA	TRBV4-1	TRBD1	15	TRBJ1-2	TGCGCCAGCAGCATTAGGGACAGATCTAACTATGGCTACACCTTC	CASSIRDRSNYGYTF
few	TRBV10-2	NA	12	TRBJ1-2	TGCGCCAGCAGTGAGTGGGGCAGGCTCTACACCTTC	CASSEWGRLYTF
few	TRBV4-2	TRBD1	15	TRBJ1-2	TGTGCCAGCAGCCAATACAGGGGCGACAGAAGTGGCTACACCTTC	CASSQYRGDRSGYTF
NA	TRBV2	TRBD1	14	TRBJ1-3	TGTGCCAGCAGCAGGGACAGAGATGGAAACACCATATATTTT	CASSRDRDGNTIYF
NA	TRBV7-2	TRBD1	15	TRBJ2-2	TGTGCCAGCAGCTTCGGGACAGGACGGACCGGGGAGCTGTTTTTT	CASSFGTGRTGELFF
NA	TRBV3-1/TRBV3-2	NA	18	TRBJ2-1	TGTGCCAGCAGCCAAGATTTGCCTACATTCACATCGAGGGCCAAAGAGTTCTTC	CASSQDLPTFTSRAKEFF
NA	TRBV10-3	NA	15	TRBJ1-5	TGTGCCATCAGTGGCTCGACAGAAAGCAATCAGCCCCAGCATTTT	CAISGSTESNQPQHF
NA	TRBV12-3/TRBV12-4	NA	13	TRBJ1-5	TGTGCCAGCAGTTTAGTTTCCCAGGGAACCCAGCATTTT	CASSLVSQGTQHF
NA	TRBV6-1	TRBD1	17	TRBJ2-3	TGTGCCAGCAGTGAAGGGGACCGGGACAGCCGCACAGATACGCAGTATTTT	CASSEGDRDSRTDTQYF
few	TRBV19	NA	15	TRBJ2-3	TGTGCCAGTGGATCCTCAGAGGCGGGCACAGATACGCAGTATTTT	CASGSSEAGTDTQYF
NA	TRBV10-3	TRBD1	14	TRBJ2-7	TGTGCCATCAGGGCCGGGACAGGTACCTACGAGCAGTACTTC	CAIRAGTGTYEQYF
once	TRBV5-1	TRBD1	16	TRBJ1-3	TGCGCCAGCAGCCGCGGGACAGACTTCTCTGGAAACACCATATATTTT	CASSRGTDFSGNTIYF
once	TRBV12-3/TRBV12-4	NA	13	TRBJ1-1	TGTGCCAGCAGCCCCAGCGGGAACACTGAAGCTTTCTTT	CASSPSGNTEAFF
few	TRBV19	NA	16	TRBJ1-1	TGTGCCAGTAGTATATTATTATGGCGCGGGAACACTGAAGCTTTCTTT	CASSILLWRGNTEAFF
NA	TRBV5-6	NA	12	TRBJ1-6	TGTGCCAGCAGCCCGGGGTACTCACCCCTCCACTTT	CASSPGYSPLHF
NA	TRBV24-1	NA	14	TRBJ1-2	TGTGCCACCAGTGAAAATGGCAGAAACTATGGCTACACCTTC	CATSENGRNYGYTF
NA	TRBV27	TRBD1	15	TRBJ1-2	TGTGCCAGCAGTGACGGACAGGGGGGAAACTATGGCTACACCTTC	CASSDGQGGNYGYTF
NA	TRBV5-1	NA	13	TRBJ1-2	TGCGCCAGCAGCTTGGACCCAGACTATGGCTACACCTTC	CASSLDPDYGYTF
NA	TRBV29-1	NA	13	TRBJ1-2	TGCAGCGTTGAAGATCCCAAAAACTATGGCTACACCTTC	CSVEDPKNYGYTF